Below, one TCR beta chain is given with its context. The data stem from a study of response to subunit inactivated influenza vaccine. The CDR3 has 18 amino acids. MiXCR, applied by TCRdb to the RT-PCR reads, yields one record per CDR3 protein. This sample has approximately 500,000 distinct CDR3 sequences, with about 14% found just once. The source material was PBMCs from blood, sampled about 13 days after vaccination. The origin of this receptor is a man in his fifties or sixties who received an inactivated influenza vaccine. The J gene is TRBJ1-5, the V gene TRBV21-1; the table names TRBD1, a call not compared with the DNA. TRBV21-1 is noted as a pseudogene. Written as DNA, the CDR3 is TGTGCCAGCAGCAAACCGGGACAGGGCAAATATAGCAATCAGCCCCAGCATTTT. It yields the protein CASSKPGQGKYSNQPQHF.